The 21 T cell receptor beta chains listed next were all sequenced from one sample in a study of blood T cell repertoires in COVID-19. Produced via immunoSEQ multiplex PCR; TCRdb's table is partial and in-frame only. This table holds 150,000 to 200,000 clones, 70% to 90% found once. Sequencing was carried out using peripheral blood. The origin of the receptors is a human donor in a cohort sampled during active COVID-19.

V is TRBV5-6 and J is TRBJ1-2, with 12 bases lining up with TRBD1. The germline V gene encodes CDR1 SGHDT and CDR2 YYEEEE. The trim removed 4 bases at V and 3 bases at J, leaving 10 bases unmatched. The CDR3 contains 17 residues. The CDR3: CASSPGTGGESDYGYTF. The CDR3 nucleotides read TGTGCCAGCAGCCCAGGGACAGGGGGCGAGAGTGACTATGGCTACACCTTC.

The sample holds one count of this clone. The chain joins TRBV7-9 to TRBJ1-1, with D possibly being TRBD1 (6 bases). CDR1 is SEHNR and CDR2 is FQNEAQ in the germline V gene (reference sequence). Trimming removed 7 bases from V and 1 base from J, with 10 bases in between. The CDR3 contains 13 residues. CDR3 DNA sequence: TGTGCCAGCACCCAGGGGAGGAACACTGAAGCTTTCTTT. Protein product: CASTQGRNTEAFF.

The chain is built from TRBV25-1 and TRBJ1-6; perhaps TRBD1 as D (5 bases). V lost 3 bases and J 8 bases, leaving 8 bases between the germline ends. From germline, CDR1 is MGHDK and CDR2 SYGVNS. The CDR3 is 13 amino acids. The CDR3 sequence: CASSDPGDSPLHF. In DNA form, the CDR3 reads TGTGCCAGCAGTGACCCGGGGGATTCACCCCTCCACTTT.

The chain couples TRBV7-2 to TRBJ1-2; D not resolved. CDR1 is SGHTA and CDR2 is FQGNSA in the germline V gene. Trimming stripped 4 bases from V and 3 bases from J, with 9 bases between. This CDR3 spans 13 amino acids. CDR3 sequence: CASSSPVDYGYTF. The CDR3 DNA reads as TGTGCCAGCAGCTCGCCAGTGGACTATGGCTACACCTTC. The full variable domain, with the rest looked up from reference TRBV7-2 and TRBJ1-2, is GAGVSQSPSNKVTEKGKDVELRCDPISGHTALYWYRQSLGQGLEFLIYFQGNSAPDKSGLPSDRFSAERTGGSVSTLTIQRTQQEDSAVYLCASSSPVDYGYTFGSGTRLTVV.

The CDR3 bases are TGTGCCAGCAGCAAAGACTCCGACTCCTACGAGCAGTACTTC. Encoded protein: CASSKDSDSYEQYF. The chain has TRBV21-1 and TRBJ2-7; TRBD2 is the table's D call, not checked against the DNA. TRBV21-1 is labeled a pseudogene. The length of the CDR3 is 14 residues.

The CDR3 spells CASKAVGYTF. The CDR3 nucleotides read TGTGCCAGCAAGGCGGTTGGCTACACCTTC. The chain employs TRBV12-3 or TRBV12-4 and TRBJ1-2; unclear D gene. This CDR3 contains 10 residues. V gave up 7 bases and J gave up 7 bases, with 7 bases separating them.

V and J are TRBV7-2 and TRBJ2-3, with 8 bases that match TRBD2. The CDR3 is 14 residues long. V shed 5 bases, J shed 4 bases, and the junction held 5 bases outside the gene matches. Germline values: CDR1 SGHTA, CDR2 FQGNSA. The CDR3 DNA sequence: TGTGCCAGCAGCAGTGGACTAGCTGCAGATACGCAGTATTTT. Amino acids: CASSSGLAADTQYF.

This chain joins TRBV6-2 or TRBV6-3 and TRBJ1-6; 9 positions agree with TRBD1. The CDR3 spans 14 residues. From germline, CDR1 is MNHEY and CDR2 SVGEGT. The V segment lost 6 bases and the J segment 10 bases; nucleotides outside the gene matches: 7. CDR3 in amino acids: CASSLGQGYSPLHF. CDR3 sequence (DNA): TGTGCCAGCAGCTTGGGACAGGGATACTCACCCCTCCACTTT.

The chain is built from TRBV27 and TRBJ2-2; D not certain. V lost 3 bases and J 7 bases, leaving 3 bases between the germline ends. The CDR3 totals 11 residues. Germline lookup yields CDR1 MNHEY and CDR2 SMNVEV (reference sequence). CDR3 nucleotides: TGTGCCAGCAGTTTCAACGGGGAGCTGTTTTTT. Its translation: CASSFNGELFF.

The CDR3 loop reads CASSYSRQGRKTQYF. CDR3 coding DNA: TGTGCCAGCAGTTACTCGCGACAGGGTAGAAAGACCCAGTACTTC. The rearrangement links TRBV6-5 to TRBJ2-5; 7 nucleotides align to TRBD1. Germline values: CDR1 MNHEY, CDR2 SVGAGI. The J segment lost 6 bases and the V segment lost 0 bases, leaving 7 bases of the junction unmatched. This CDR3 has 15 residues.

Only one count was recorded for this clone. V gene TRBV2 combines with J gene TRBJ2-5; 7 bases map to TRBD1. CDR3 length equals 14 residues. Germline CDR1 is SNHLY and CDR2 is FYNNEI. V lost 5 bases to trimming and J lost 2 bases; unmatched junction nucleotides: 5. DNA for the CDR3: TGTGCCAGCAGTTACAGGGGCTTTCAAGAGACCCAGTACTTC. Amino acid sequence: CASSYRGFQETQYF.

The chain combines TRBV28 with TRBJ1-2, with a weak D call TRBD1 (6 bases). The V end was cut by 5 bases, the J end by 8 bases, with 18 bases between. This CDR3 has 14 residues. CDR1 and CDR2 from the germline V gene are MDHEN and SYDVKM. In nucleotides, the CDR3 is TGTGCCAGCAGTGTAATACAGGGTATGGGAGGCTACACCTTC. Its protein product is CASSVIQGMGGYTF.

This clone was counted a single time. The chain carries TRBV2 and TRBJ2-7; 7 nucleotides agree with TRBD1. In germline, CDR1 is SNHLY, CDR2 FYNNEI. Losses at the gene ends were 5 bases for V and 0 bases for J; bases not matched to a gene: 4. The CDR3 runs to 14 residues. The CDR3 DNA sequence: TGTGCCAGCAGTTCTAGGACAGGCTCCTACGAGCAGTACTTC. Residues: CASSSRTGSYEQYF.

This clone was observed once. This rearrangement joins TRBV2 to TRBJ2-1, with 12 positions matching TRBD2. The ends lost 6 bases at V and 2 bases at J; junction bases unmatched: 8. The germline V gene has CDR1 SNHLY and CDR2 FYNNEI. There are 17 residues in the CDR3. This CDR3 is CASRLSTSGGPYNEQFF. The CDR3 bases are TGTGCCAGCAGGCTCTCGACTAGCGGGGGCCCCTACAATGAGCAGTTCTTC.

The CDR3: CASTGGSVGNTEAFF. The CDR3 nucleotides read TGTGCCAGCACCGGGGGAAGCGTCGGGAACACTGAAGCTTTCTTT. The genes are TRBV6-5 and TRBJ1-1; TRBD1 is a possible D gene (5 bases). This CDR3 comprises 15 residues. Per germline, CDR1 MNHEY and CDR2 SVGAGI. Trimming removed 7 bases at V and 1 base at J, with 16 bases between.

The CDR3 region is CASSQAGGLTDTQYF. Written as DNA, the CDR3 is TGTGCCAGCAGCCAAGCAGGAGGACTCACAGATACGCAGTATTTT. The rearrangement uses TRBV3-1 (or the pseudogene TRBV3-2) and TRBJ2-3, with a possible D match to TRBD2 (5 bases). The CDR3 runs to 15 residues. V lost 1 base and J 2 bases, leaving 10 bases between the germline ends. Germline values: CDR1 LGHDT, CDR2 YNNKEL (reference sequence).

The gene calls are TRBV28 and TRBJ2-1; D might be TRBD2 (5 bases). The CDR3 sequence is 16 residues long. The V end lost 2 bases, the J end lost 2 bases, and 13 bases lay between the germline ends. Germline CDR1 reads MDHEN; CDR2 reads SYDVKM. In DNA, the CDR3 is TGTGCCAGCAGTTTAGAAGGACTCGAAGCCTACAATGAGCAGTTCTTC. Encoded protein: CASSLEGLEAYNEQFF.

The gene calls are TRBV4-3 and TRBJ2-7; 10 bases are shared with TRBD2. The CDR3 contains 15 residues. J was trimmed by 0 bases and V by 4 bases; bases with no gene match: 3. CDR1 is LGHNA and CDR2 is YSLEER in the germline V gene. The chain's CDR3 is CASSLWTSGSYEQYF. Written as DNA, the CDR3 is TGCGCCAGCAGCCTATGGACTAGCGGCTCCTACGAGCAGTACTTC.

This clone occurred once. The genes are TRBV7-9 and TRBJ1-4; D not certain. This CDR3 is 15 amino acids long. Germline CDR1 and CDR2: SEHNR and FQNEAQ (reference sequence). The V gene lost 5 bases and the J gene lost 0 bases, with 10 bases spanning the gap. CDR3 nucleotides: TGTGCCAGCAGCCCGCCGGGTTCAACTAATGAAAAACTGTTTTTT. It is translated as CASSPPGSTNEKLFF. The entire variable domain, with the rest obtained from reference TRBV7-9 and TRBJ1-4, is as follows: DTGVSQNPRHKITKRGQNVTFRCDPISEHNRLYWYRQTLGQGPEFLTYFQNEAQLEKSRLLSDRFSAERPKGSFSTLEIQRTEQGDSAMYLCASSPPGSTNEKLFFGSGTQLSVL.

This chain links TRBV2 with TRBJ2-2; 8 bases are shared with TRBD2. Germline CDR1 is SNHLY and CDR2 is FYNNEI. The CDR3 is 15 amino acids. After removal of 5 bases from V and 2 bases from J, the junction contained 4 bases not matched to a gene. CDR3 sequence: CASSSGGPNTGELFF. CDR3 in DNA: TGTGCCAGCAGTAGCGGGGGACCCAACACCGGGGAGCTGTTTTTT. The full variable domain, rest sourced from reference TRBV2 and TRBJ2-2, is EPEVTQTPSHQVTQMGQEVILRCVPISNHLYFYWYRQILGQKVEFLVSFYNNEISEKSEIFDDQFSVERPDGSNFTLKIRSTKLEDSAMYFCASSSGGPNTGELFFGEGSRLTVL.

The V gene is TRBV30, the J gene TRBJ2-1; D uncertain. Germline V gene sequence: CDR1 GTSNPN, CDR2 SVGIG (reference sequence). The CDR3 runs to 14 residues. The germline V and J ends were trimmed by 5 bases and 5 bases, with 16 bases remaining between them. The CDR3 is CAWLPLGRNNEQFF. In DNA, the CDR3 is TGTGCCTGGCTACCCCTGGGCAGGAACAATGAGCAGTTCTTC. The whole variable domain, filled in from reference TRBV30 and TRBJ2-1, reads SQTIHQWPATLVQPVGSPLSLECTVEGTSNPNLYWYRQAAGRGLQLLFYSVGIGQISSEVPQNLSASRPQDRQFILSSKKLLLSDSGFYLCAWLPLGRNNEQFFGPGTRLTVL.